The T cell receptor (beta chain) under discussion was sequenced for a study of blood T cell repertoires in COVID-19. Study overall: Acute and convalescent COVID-19 specimens originated in the United States, Italy and Spain. T cells, B-cell-depleted T cells, or PBMCs provided the cDNA or gDNA that served as material.

In the original workflow: Amplification from reference gene primers served as the basis for estimated nucleated cell counts. Here immunoSEQ multiplex PCR was the method, and the copy in TCRdb shows in-frame clones only, minus some. V, J and clone size derive from that table, while D and trimming were established from the DNA sequence. The table shows tens of thousands of clones, with approximately 85% occurring only once. Germline CDR1 is SGHAT and CDR2 is FQNNGV. V dropped 9 bases and J dropped 5; count of bases not matched to a gene: 11. The CDR3 contains 15 residues. This receptor was taken from a human donor in a cohort sampled during active COVID-19. Sequencing was done on a sample of peripheral blood. The chain carries TRBV11-2 and TRBJ2-5; the match to TRBD1 covers 11 bases. CDR3: CASSTLGTGGETQYF. The CDR3 DNA sequence: TGTGCCAGTTCTACCTTGGGGACAGGGGGGGAGACCCAGTACTTC.